The present T cell receptor (beta chain) was sequenced within a study of T-cell reconstitution after alpha-beta-depleted transplantation in children. Molecular barcoding with unique molecular identifiers was used for the TCRbeta library. TCRdb re-analysed the PCR reads in MiXCR, keeping a single row per CDR3 protein. In the table there are a few hundred thousand distinct CDR3 sequences, over 10% of which are singletons. V was clipped by 6 bases and J by 2 bases, with 17 bases between them. CDR3 size: 15 residues. Germline V gives CDR1 DFQATT, CDR2 SNEGSKA (reference sequence). General study results and limits: About two months after transplant, alpha-beta T cells reportedly came from several hundred expanded graft clones.

In regard to this clonotype: The antigen is undetermined.

The gene calls are TRBV20-1 and TRBJ2-1; D may be TRBD2 (6 bases). The origin of this receptor is a male patient younger than 18 who had a stem cell transplant for acute myeloid leukemia, so the T cells may come from the graft donor. The sequencing used PBMCs, mostly from graft donor cells, collected 360 days after TCRalphabeta/CD19-depleted stem cell transplant. Written as DNA, the CDR3 is TGCAGTGCAAAGACTAGGAGTGGCCCCTACAATGAGCAGTTCTTC. It specifies CSAKTRSGPYNEQFF.